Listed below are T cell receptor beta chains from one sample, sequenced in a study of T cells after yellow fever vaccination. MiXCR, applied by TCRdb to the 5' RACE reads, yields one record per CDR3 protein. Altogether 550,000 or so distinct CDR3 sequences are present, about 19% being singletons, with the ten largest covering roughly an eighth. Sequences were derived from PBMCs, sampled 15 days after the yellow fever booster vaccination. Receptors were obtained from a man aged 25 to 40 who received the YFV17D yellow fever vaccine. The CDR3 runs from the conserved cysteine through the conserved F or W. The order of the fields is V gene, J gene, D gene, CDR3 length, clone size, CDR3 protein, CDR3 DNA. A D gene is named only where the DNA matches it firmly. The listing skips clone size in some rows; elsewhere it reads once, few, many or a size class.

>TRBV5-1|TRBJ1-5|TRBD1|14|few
CASSWTGPNQPQHF
TGCGCCAGCAGCTGGACAGGGCCGAATCAGCCCCAGCATTTT
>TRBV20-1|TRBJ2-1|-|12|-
CSARDTGYEQFF
TGCAGTGCTAGAGATACCGGCTATGAGCAGTTCTTC
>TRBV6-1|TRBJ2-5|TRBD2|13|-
CATTGGSHETQYF
TGTGCCACCACGGGGGGGTCCCACGAGACCCAGTACTTC
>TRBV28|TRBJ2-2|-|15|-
CASSFLDANTGELFF
TGTGCCAGCAGTTTTCTAGACGCGAACACCGGGGAGCTGTTTTTT
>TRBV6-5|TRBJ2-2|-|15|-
CASSLQRQNTGELFF
TGTGCCAGCAGTTTACAACGGCAGAACACCGGGGAGCTGTTTTTT
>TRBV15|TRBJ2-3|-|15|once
CATSDRRPDTDTPYF
TGTGCCACCAGCGACCGGCGACCTGACACAGATACGCCGTATTTT
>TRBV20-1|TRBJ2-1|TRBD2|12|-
CSATLAGVEQFF
TGCAGTGCTACACTAGCGGGAGTCGAGCAGTTCTTC
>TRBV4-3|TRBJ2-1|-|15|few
CASSQEYGSRHEQFF
TGCGCCAGCAGCCAAGAATATGGCTCTCGCCATGAGCAGTTCTTC
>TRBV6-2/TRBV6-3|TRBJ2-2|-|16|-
CASSYPQFANTGELFF
TGTGCCAGCAGTTACCCCCAGTTCGCGAACACCGGGGAGCTGTTTTTT
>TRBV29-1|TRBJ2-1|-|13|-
CSVESHTDNEQFF
TGCAGCGTTGAAAGCCACACGGACAATGAGCAGTTCTTC
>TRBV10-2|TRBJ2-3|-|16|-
CASKPSNGLATDTQYF
TGCGCCAGCAAACCCTCAAATGGGCTAGCAACAGATACGCAGTATTTT
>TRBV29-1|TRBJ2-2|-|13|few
CSVDSEVIGELFF
TGCAGCGTTGACAGCGAGGTCATCGGGGAGCTGTTTTTT
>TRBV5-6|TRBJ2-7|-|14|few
CASSFRAGSYEQYF
TGTGCCAGCAGCTTCAGGGCGGGCTCCTACGAGCAGTACTTC
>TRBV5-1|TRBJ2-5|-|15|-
CASSSSTANQETQYF
TGCGCCAGCAGCTCCTCGACAGCAAACCAAGAGACCCAGTACTTC
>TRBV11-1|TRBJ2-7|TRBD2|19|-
CASSFVYGRPSYESYEQYF
TGTGCCAGCAGCTTTGTTTACGGGAGGCCATCTTATGAATCCTACGAGCAGTACTTC
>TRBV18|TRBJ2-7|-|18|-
CASSPPSGGLRARYEQYF
TGTGCCAGCTCACCACCGAGTGGAGGTCTAAGGGCTAGATACGAGCAGTACTTC
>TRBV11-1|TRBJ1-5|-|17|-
CASSRYEGGYSNQPQHF
TGTGCCAGCAGCCGTTACGAGGGCGGTTATAGCAATCAGCCCCAGCATTTT
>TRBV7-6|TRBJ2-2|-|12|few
CASSFEGEELFF
TGTGCCAGCAGCTTTGAGGGGGAGGAGCTGTTTTTT
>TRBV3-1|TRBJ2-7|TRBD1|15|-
CASSLGQGIVYEQYF
TGTGCCAGCAGCCTCGGACAGGGGATCGTATACGAGCAGTACTTC
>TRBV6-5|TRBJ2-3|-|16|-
CASSYSGVRGADTQYF
TGTGCCAGCAGTTACTCGGGGGTCCGTGGGGCAGATACGCAGTATTTT
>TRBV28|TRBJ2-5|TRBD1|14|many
CASSLSGGTETQYF
TGTGCCAGCAGTTTATCAGGGGGCACAGAGACCCAGTACTTC
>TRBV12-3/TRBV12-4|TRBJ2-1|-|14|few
CASSLSLPSNEQFF
TGTGCCAGCAGTCTATCCCTTCCTTCCAATGAGCAGTTCTTC
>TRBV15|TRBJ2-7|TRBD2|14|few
CATSRSSGAYEQYF
TGTGCCACCAGCAGATCTAGCGGAGCATACGAGCAGTACTTC
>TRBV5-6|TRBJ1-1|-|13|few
CASSLKSNTEAFF
TGTGCCAGCAGCTTGAAATCGAACACTGAAGCTTTCTTT
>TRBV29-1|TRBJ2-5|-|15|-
CSVIFGSGQRETQYF
TGCAGCGTAATCTTTGGGTCAGGGCAGAGGGAGACCCAGTACTTC
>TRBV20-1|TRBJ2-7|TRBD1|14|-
CSARGDRDSYEQYF
TGCAGTGCTAGGGGGGACAGGGACTCCTACGAGCAGTACTTC